This T cell receptor beta chain was identified during a study of cytomegalovirus exposure and HLA in healthy donors. Across the whole study: It was reported in a later analysis that the approximately 120 validation repertoires used the same platform as the 650 to 800 first-cohort repertoires.

Clones were read by immunoSEQ multiplex PCR, and TCRdb kept only the in-frame ones, dropping some. The repertoire holds about 140,000 clones, roughly 90% seen once, with roughly 3% in the top ten. The donors were part of the roughly 110-subject validation cohort, which stood apart from the 666-subject first cohort. Study-wide results and caveats: The dataset shows that most TCR sequences were rare, while some public TCRs occurred in many donors.

V was clipped by 5 bases and J by 4 bases, with 19 bases between them. CDR3 length: 16 amino acids. Looked up from germline, CDR1 is SGHTA and CDR2 is FQGNSA. Notes on this clone: Its antigen remains unknown.

This rearrangement joins TRBV7-2 to TRBJ2-3; D perhaps matches TRBD2 (5 bases). The source of this sequence is a man aged 18 to 29 in good health and CMV-seronegative. The sample consisted of PBMCs. Written as DNA, the CDR3 is TGTGCCAGCAGCCGCCAGATGGACTTACCTTCAGATACGCAGTATTTT. Its protein is CASSRQMDLPSDTQYF.